This TCR beta chain was obtained from a study of blood T cells in healthy people across ages. This clonotype was observed a few times. Its specificity is not known. Notes on the study in general: While age rose, TCR beta diversity per million T cells dropped in a roughly linear way.

V lost 2 bases and J 9 bases, leaving 16 bases between the germline ends. Germline V gene data show CDR1 as MNHEY and CDR2 as SVGAGI. The CDR3 sequence is 14 residues long. Total RNA extraction produced at least 6 micrograms (per sample) for the study. With a J-beta primer mix and a sample-barcoded 5' primer, a second PCR ran about 6 to 11 cycles. TCRdb independently ran MiXCR on the 5' RACE reads; one entry per CDR3 protein. The sample lists fewer than 1,200,000 distinct CDR3 sequences; about 23% were seen once. The same sample was also studied in work on T cells of mothers and their children. In that study: Random nucleotides (2-4) and sample barcodes were added by the M1S primer used in the second PCR. Among related mother-child pairs, overlap was slightly higher than in unrelated pairs, though not significantly.

The genes are TRBV6-5 and TRBJ2-5; either TRBD1 or TRBD2 may fit D (6 bases each). Sequenced: blood. This TCR was recovered from a girl aged 2-15 years in good health. CDR3 protein: CASSYGGPGEAQYF. The CDR3 DNA follows: TGTGCCAGCAGTTACGGGGGGCCCGGGGAGGCCCAGTACTTC.